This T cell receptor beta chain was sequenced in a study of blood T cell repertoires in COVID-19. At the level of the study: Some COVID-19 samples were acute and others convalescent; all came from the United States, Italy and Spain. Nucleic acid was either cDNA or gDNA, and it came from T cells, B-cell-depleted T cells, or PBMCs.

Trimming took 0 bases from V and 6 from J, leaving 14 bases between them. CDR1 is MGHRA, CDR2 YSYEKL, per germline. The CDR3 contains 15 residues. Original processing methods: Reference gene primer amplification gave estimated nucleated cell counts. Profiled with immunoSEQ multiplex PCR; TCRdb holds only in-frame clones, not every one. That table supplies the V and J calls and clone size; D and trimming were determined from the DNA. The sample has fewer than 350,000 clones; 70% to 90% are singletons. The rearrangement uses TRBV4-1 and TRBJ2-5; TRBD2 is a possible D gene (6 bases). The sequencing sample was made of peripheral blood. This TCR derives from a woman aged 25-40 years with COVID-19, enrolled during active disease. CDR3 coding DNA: TGCGCCAGCAGCCAAGATCCGGGCGGGGTTAAGACCCAGTACTTC. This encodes CASSQDPGGVKTQYF.